Listed below are T cell receptor beta chains from one sample, sequenced in a study of cytomegalovirus exposure and HLA in healthy donors. TCRdb's copy holds only in-frame clones and misses some; the assay was immunoSEQ multiplex PCR. The sample shows approximately 220,000 clones, over 80% of them seen only once. Sequencing was carried out using PBMCs. The receptors derive from a woman aged 18-29 years in good health and CMV-seronegative. Each CDR3 is given with its conserved first and last residue. D genes are given only for firm matches.

CDR3nt: TGCGCCAGCAGTGGGACTCAGATCTACGAGCAGTACTTC
CDR3aa: CASSGTQIYEQYF
d_gene: NA
v_gene: TRBV10-2
j_gene: TRBJ2-7

CDR3nt: TGTGCCAGCAGCCCGGGACAGTTGTTGAACACTGAAGCTTTCTTT
CDR3aa: CASSPGQLLNTEAFF
d_gene: TRBD1
v_gene: TRBV7-9
j_gene: TRBJ1-1

CDR3nt: TGCGCCAGCAGCTCCCCGGGACAGGGCCAAGAGACCCAGTACTTC
CDR3aa: CASSSPGQGQETQYF
d_gene: TRBD1
v_gene: TRBV5-1
j_gene: TRBJ2-5

CDR3nt: TGTGCCAGCAGTGCCCCGGGACAGTCGAGCTCCTACGAGCAGTACTTC
CDR3aa: CASSAPGQSSSYEQYF
d_gene: TRBD1
v_gene: TRBV25-1
j_gene: TRBJ2-7

CDR3nt: TGCGCCAGCGTGTCCCCCACAGGGAACACTGAAGCTTTCTTT
CDR3aa: CASVSPTGNTEAFF
d_gene: NA
v_gene: TRBV10-1
j_gene: TRBJ1-1

CDR3nt: TGTGCCAGCAGACCGGGACAGGGAGTGGGAAAACTGTTTTTT
CDR3aa: CASRPGQGVGKLFF
d_gene: TRBD1
v_gene: TRBV2
j_gene: TRBJ1-4

CDR3nt: TGTGCCAGCAGTCCCCCGCGGGGGGGTAACTATGGCTACACCTTC
CDR3aa: CASSPPRGGNYGYTF
d_gene: NA
v_gene: TRBV28
j_gene: TRBJ1-2

CDR3nt: TGTGCCAGCAGCCCAGGGGACGAGCAGTACTTC
CDR3aa: CASSPGDEQYF
d_gene: NA
v_gene: TRBV7-9
j_gene: TRBJ2-7

CDR3nt: TGCGCCAGCAGTGGGAGCTTCTATGGCTACACCTTC
CDR3aa: CASSGSFYGYTF
d_gene: NA
v_gene: TRBV5-1
j_gene: TRBJ1-2

CDR3nt: TGTGCCAGCAGCCAAGTTTTAGGCGGGATGTCCTACAATGAGCAGTTCTTC
CDR3aa: CASSQVLGGMSYNEQFF
d_gene: NA
v_gene: TRBV4-2
j_gene: TRBJ2-1

CDR3nt: TGCAGCGTTGGAAACAGGGTCTTTGGGGCCAACGTCCTGACTTTC
CDR3aa: CSVGNRVFGANVLTF
d_gene: NA
v_gene: TRBV29-1
j_gene: TRBJ2-6

CDR3nt: TGTGCCAGCAGTTGGCCGGGACAGGGAATGGAGACCCAGTACTTC
CDR3aa: CASSWPGQGMETQYF
d_gene: TRBD1
v_gene: TRBV28
j_gene: TRBJ2-5

CDR3nt: TGTGCCAGCAGCCTGTTAGCGGGGGGTTCCTACGAGCAGTACTTC
CDR3aa: CASSLLAGGSYEQYF
d_gene: TRBD2
v_gene: TRBV11-2
j_gene: TRBJ2-7